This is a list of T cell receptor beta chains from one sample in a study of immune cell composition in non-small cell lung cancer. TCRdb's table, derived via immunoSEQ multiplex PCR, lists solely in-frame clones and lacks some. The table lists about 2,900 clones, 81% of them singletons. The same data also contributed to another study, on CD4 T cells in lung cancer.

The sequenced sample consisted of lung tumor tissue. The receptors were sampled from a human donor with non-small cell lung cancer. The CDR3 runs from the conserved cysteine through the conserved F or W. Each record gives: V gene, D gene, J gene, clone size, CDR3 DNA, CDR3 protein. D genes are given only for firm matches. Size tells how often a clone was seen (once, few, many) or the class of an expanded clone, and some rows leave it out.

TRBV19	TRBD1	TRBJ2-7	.	TGTGCCAGTAGTATCCCCGGACAGGGTACCTACGAGCAGTACTTC	CASSIPGQGTYEQYF
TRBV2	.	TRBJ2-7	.	TGTGCCAGCAGTGGGGGTTCGGGGAGCTCCTACGAGCAGTACTTC	CASSGGSGSSYEQYF
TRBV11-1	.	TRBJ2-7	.	TGTGCCAGCAGCTTAGGACTCGGGCAGGGTGACCACGAGCAGTACTTC	CASSLGLGQGDHEQYF
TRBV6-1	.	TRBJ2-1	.	TGTGCCAGCCGAGGTGGAGGGTTTGTCAATGAGCAGTTCTTC	CASRGGGFVNEQFF
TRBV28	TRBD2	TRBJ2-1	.	TGTGCCAGCAGTTTATTTGCGGGAGGTAATAGTGAGCAGTTCTTC	CASSLFAGGNSEQFF
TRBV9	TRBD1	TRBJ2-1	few	TGTGCCAGCAGCGTAGAGGGACAGGGAGGCAATGAGCAGTTCTTC	CASSVEGQGGNEQFF
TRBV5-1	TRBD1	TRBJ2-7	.	TGCGCCAGCAGCCCGGGACAGGGGGGGCACGAGCAGTACTTC	CASSPGQGGHEQYF
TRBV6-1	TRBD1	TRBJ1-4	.	TGTGCCAGCAGTGCAATGACAGGGACTAATGAAAAACTGTTTTTT	CASSAMTGTNEKLFF
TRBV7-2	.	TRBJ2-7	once	TGTGCCAGCAGGTCCTCGCAGGATTTCGAGCAGTACTTC	CASRSSQDFEQYF
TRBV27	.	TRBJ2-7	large	TGTGCCAGCAGCCCTACTAGTGCCGAGCAGTACTTC	CASSPTSAEQYF
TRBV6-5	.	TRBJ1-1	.	TGTGCCAGCAGTCGACGGGATGTGGGGTCTGAAGCTTTCTTT	CASSRRDVGSEAFF
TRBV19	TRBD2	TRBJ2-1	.	TGTGCCAGTAGTATAGCGGCTAGCGGATACAATGAGCAGTTCTTC	CASSIAASGYNEQFF
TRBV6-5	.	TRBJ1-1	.	TGTGCCAGCAGGGATCCGGGGATCCGCACTGAAGCTTTCTTT	CASRDPGIRTEAFF
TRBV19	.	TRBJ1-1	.	TGTGCCAGTAGTAGCGGTCCAGGGCTCCTGAACACTGAAGCTTTCTTT	CASSSGPGLLNTEAFF
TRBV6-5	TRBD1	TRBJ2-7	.	TGTGCCAGCAGTGCCGGGACAGGGTCCTACGAGCAGTACTTC	CASSAGTGSYEQYF